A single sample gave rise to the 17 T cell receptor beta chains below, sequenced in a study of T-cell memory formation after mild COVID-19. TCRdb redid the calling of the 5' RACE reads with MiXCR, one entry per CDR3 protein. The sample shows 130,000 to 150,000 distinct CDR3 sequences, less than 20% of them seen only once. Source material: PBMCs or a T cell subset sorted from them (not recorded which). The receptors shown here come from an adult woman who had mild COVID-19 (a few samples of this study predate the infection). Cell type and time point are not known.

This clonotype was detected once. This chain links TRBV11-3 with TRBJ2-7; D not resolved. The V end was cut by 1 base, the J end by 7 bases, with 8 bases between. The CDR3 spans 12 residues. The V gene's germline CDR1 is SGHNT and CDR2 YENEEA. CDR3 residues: CASSLAAWEQYF. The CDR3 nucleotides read TGTGCCAGCAGCTTAGCCGCGTGGGAGCAGTACTTC.

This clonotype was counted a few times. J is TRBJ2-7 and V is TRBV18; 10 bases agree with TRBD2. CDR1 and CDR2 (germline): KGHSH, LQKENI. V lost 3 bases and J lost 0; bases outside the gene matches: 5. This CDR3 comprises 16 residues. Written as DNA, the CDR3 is TGTGCCAGCTCACCCACCCGGACTAGCGGCTCCTACGAGCAGTACTTC. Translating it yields CASSPTRTSGSYEQYF.

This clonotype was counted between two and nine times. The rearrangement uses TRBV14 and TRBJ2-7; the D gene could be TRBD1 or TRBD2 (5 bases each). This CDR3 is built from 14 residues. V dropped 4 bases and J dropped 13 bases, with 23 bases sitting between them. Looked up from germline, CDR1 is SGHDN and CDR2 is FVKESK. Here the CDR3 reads CASSPYGTSSPPYF. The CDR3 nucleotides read TGTGCCAGCAGCCCCTATGGGACCTCTAGCCCGCCCTACTTC.

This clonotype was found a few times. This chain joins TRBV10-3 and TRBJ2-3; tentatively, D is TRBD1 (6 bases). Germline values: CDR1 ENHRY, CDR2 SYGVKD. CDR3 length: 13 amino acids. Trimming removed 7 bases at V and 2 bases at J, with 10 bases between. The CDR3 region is CAIMGATTDTQYF. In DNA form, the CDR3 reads TGTGCCATCATGGGGGCTACCACAGATACGCAGTATTTT.

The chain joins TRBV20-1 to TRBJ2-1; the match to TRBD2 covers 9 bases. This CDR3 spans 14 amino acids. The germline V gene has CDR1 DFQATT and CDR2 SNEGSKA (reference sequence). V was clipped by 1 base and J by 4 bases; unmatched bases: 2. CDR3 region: CSARVAGVYNEQFF. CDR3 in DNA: TGCAGTGCTAGAGTAGCGGGGGTGTACAATGAGCAGTTCTTC.

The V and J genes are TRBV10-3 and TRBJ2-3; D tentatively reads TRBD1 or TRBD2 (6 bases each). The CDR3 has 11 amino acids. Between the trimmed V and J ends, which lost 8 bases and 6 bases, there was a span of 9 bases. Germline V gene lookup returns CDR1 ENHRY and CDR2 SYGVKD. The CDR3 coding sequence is TGTGCCATCGGGGGGCCGGATACGCAGTATTTT. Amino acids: CAIGGPDTQYF.

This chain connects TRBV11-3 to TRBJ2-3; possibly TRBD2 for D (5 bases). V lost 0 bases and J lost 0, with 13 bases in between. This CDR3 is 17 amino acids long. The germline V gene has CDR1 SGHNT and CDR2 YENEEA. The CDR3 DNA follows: TGTGCCAGCAGCTTAGATGTACTAGGAGAAAGCACAGATACGCAGTATTTT. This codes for CASSLDVLGESTDTQYF. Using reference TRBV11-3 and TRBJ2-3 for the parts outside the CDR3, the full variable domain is EAGVVQSPRYKIIEKKQPVAFWCNPISGHNTLYWYLQNLGQGPELLIRYENEEAVDDSQLPKDRFSAERLKGVDSTLKIQPAELGDSAVYLCASSLDVLGESTDTQYFGPGTRLTVL.

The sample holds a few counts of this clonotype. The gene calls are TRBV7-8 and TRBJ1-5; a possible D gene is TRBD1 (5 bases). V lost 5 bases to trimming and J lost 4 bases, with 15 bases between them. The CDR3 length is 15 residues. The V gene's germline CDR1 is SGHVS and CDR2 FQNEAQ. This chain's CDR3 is CASSPNRGPNQPQHF. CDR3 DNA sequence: TGTGCCAGCAGCCCAAATAGGGGTCCAAATCAGCCCCAGCATTTT.

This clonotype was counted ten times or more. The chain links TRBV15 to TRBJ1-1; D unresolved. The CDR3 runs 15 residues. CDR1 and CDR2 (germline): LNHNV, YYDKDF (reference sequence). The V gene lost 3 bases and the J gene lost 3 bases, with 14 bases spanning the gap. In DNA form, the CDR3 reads TGTGCCACCAGCAGGCGAGACGGGTTCTACACTGAAGCTTTCTTT. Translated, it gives CATSRRDGFYTEAFF.

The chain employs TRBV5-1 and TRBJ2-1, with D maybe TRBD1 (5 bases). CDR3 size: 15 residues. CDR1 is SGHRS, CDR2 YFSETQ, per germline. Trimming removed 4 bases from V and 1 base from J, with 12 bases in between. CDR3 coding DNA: TGCGCCAGCAGCCAGGACACCTTGTCCTACAATGAGCAGTTCTTC. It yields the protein CASSQDTLSYNEQFF.

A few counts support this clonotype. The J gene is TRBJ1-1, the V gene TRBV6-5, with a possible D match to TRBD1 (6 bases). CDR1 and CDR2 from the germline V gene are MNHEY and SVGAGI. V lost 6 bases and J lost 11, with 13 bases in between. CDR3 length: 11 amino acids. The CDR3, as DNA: TGTGCCAGCAGGACAGGACAGCGGGCTTTCTTT. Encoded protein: CASRTGQRAFF.

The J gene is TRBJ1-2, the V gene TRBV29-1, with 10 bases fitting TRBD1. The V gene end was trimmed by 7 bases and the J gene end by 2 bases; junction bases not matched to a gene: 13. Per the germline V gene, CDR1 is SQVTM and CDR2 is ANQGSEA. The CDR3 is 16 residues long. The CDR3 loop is CSAKTHDRGRNYGYTF. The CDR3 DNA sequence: TGCAGCGCGAAGACTCATGACAGGGGGCGAAACTATGGCTACACCTTC.

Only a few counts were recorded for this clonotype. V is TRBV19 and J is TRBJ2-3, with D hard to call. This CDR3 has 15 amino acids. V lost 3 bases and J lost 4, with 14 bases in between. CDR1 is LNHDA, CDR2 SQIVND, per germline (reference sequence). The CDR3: CASSMGFPSADTQYF. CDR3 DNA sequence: TGTGCCAGTAGTATGGGGTTTCCGAGCGCAGATACGCAGTATTTT. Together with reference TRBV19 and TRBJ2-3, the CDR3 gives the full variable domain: DGGITQSPKYLFRKEGQNVTLSCEQNLNHDAMYWYRQDPGQGLRLIYYSQIVNDFQKGDIAEGYSVSREKKESFPLTVTSAQKNPTAFYLCASSMGFPSADTQYFGPGTRLTVL.

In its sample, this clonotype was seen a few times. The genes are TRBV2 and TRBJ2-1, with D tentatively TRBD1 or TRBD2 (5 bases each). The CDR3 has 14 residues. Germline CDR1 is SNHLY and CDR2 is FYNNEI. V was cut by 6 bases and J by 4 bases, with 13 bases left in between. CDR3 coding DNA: TGTGCCAGCAGACCCGGGACGTCATACAATGAGCAGTTCTTC. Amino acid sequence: CASRPGTSYNEQFF.

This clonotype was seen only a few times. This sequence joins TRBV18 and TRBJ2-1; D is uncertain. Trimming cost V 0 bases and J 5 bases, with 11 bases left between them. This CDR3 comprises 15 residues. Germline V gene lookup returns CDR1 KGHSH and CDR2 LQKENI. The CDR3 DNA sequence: TGTGCCAGCTCACCACCGTTGCCAAGACACAATGAGCAGTTCTTC. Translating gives CASSPPLPRHNEQFF. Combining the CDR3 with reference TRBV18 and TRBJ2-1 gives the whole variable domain NAGVMQNPRHLVRRRGQEARLRCSPMKGHSHVYWYRQLPEEGLKFMVYLQKENIIDESGMPKERFSAEFPKEGPSILRIQQVVRGDSAAYFCASSPPLPRHNEQFFGPGTRLTVL.

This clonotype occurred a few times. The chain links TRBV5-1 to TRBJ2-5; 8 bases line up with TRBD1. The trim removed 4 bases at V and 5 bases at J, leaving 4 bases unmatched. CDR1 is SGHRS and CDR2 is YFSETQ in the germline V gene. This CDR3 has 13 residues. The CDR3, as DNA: TGCGCCAGCAGCCCAGGGGGCGCGGAGACCCAGTACTTC. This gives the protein CASSPGGAETQYF.

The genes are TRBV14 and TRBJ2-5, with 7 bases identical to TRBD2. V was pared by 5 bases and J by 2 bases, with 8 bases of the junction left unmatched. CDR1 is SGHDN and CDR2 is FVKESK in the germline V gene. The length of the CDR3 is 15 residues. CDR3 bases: TGTGCCAGCAGCTCCGGACTGGGAGGGCAAGAGACCCAGTACTTC. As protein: CASSSGLGGQETQYF.